Listed here is a single TCR beta chain. The antigen remains undetermined. 60 Vbeta and 13 Jbeta primers were used in PCR. Clones were sequenced by immunoSEQ multiplex PCR, and TCRdb holds only the in-frame ones, with some missing. The table records around 170,000 clones, 75% to 90% of them present only once. The source of the sample is a study of cytomegalovirus exposure and HLA in healthy donors. Study-wide results and caveats: An observed cluster of highly shared sequence variants was recorded as a likely sequencing artifact. With later analysis, a missense DCLRE1C variant became linked to TCR beta V- and J-gene trimming. TCR beta sequences numbering 15,000 to 20,000 were associated with HLA alleles at 0.05 false discovery rate in a later analysis. According to the study, 160 or so TCR beta chains were cytomegalovirus-associated.

The CDR3 has 17 residues. With 2 bases clipped from V and 0 bases from J, the junction kept 10 bases outside the gene matches. The germline CDR1 and CDR2 sequences are SGHDT and YYEEEE. The clonotype comes from a girl aged 10 to 17 in good health and CMV-seropositive. The chain is built from TRBV5-6 and TRBJ2-7, with 8 bases lining up with TRBD1. The sequencing input was PBMCs. In DNA, the CDR3 is TGTGCCAGCAGCTTCTTTTACCGGGACAGGTACTCCTACGAGCAGTACTTC. Translation gives CASSFFYRDRYSYEQYF.